This is a list of T cell receptor beta chains from one sample in a study of cytomegalovirus exposure and HLA in healthy donors. Produced via immunoSEQ multiplex PCR; TCRdb's table is partial and in-frame only. The sample shows around 150,000 clones, about 91% of them seen only once. Sequencing was performed on PBMCs. The receptors originated from a woman in her late teens or twenties in good health and CMV-seropositive. Each CDR3 is given with its conserved first and last residue.

v_call	j_call	cdr3_aa
TRBV7-7	TRBJ1-4	CASSLATLPDRGMREKLFF
TRBV7-9	TRBJ1-6	CASSVQDSPLHF
TRBV29-1	TRBJ1-2	CSVLTGHGYTF
TRBV7-6	TRBJ2-4	CASSLVPGGLNIQYF
TRBV9	TRBJ2-3	CASSDPGRWTDTQYF
TRBV19	TRBJ2-5	CASSKLAGEETQYF
TRBV7-9	TRBJ1-6	CASSPGGRGDSPLHF
TRBV7-9	TRBJ2-7	CASSFLASSSYEQYF
TRBV6-1	TRBJ2-5	CASSEAERRIETQYF
TRBV27	TRBJ2-1	CASSQGLAGIISYNEQFF
TRBV5-1	TRBJ1-1	CASSSQVPNTEAFF
TRBV21-1	TRBJ1-6	CASSKEGQGEGSYNSPLHF
TRBV19	TRBJ2-3	CASKRREVGNTDTQYF
TRBV5-6	TRBJ2-7	CASSWGTGSFEQYF
TRBV9	TRBJ1-3	CASSLTGDGNTIYF
TRBV13	TRBJ2-6	CASSFGVILTGANVLTF
TRBV9	TRBJ1-2	CASSLPRDRGRVGYTF
TRBV21-1	TRBJ2-7	CASSTRESQRESYEQYF
TRBV19	TRBJ1-2	CASSIGQGRGYGYTF
TRBV7-2	TRBJ2-1	CASSPDRFSDNEQFF
TRBV5-4	TRBJ2-1	CASSSGLGSYNEQFF
TRBV7-2	TRBJ1-1	CASSLGGTGNTEAFF
TRBV5-1	TRBJ2-3	CASSLEASRGADTQYF
TRBV4-3	TRBJ1-3	CASSQGGRISGNTIYF
TRBV30	TRBJ1-2	CAWSVQWTGSGGYTF
TRBV5-6	TRBJ1-4	CASSFQGPNEKLFF
TRBV29-1	TRBJ2-2	CSVVGGAGELFF
TRBV30	TRBJ1-2	CAWRLTRLWGYTF
TRBV25-1	TRBJ2-3	CASSDSLAISTDTQYF
TRBV30	TRBJ1-2	CAWSLQGYGYTF
TRBV6-6	TRBJ2-7	CASTLGVAYEQYF
TRBV9	TRBJ2-1	CASSVGYRGVNSNEQFF
TRBV2	TRBJ1-5	CASSGSQPQHF
TRBV5-6	TRBJ1-1	CASSLASGVYTEAFF
TRBV11-2	TRBJ2-1	CASSKDSNEQFF
TRBV29-1	TRBJ2-1	CSVRYGGPHNEQFF
TRBV5-4	TRBJ2-1	CASSAGDSYNEQFF
TRBV2	TRBJ2-7	CASRGEGSYEQYF
TRBV2	TRBJ1-2	CASSEIRLNYGYTF
TRBV9	TRBJ2-2	CATTRLITGELFF